What follows are 10 T cell receptor beta chains derived from one specimen sequenced in a study of radiation and T cells in renal cell carcinoma (dated by TCRdb to 2018 to 2021). The time point label on this specimen signifies: blood 2 weeks post-SBRT. The treatment or condition label of this sample denotes: 15 Gy SBRT to primary tumor, nephrectomy 4 weeks later. Library preparation used the immunoSEQ multiplex PCR assay. This immuneACCESS table, as held by TCRdb, lists in-frame sequences with V and J called but not all clones. Of the missing ones, under half trace to an unresolved V gene in checked studies; the others have no known cause. Here the sample has some 80,000 clones; just over 85% occur a single time. The ten top clones hold roughly 20% of the sample. The sample in question was blood, obtained from a patient whose treatment included radiotherapy and nephrectomy. These receptors were obtained from a woman in her fifties or sixties with renal cell carcinoma.

The chain combines TRBV13 with TRBJ2-2; the D gene could be TRBD1 or TRBD2 (7 bases each). The CDR3 spans 15 residues. Looked up from germline, CDR1 is PRHDT and CDR2 is FYEKMQ (reference sequence). V lost 4 bases, J lost 1 base, and 10 bases lay in between. CDR3 bases: TGTGCCAGCAGCTCCAGGGGGGGGAACACCGGGGAGCTGTTTTTT. Encoded protein: CASSSRGGNTGELFF.

The chain carries TRBV5-1 and TRBJ2-2; D gene uncertain. Germline CDR1 is SGHRS and CDR2 is YFSETQ. V was cut by 0 bases and J by 4 bases, with 10 bases left in between. CDR3 length: 15 residues. CDR3 sequence: CASSLVAKITGELFF. The CDR3 bases are TGCGCCAGCAGCTTGGTGGCTAAAATCACCGGGGAGCTGTTTTTT.

The rearrangement uses TRBV5-8 and TRBJ2-3, with D unclear. V was pared by 1 base and J by 5 bases, with 17 bases between. Germline CDR1 and CDR2: SGHTS and YDEGEE. CDR3 length equals 16 residues. CDR3 in amino acids: CASSLTGGFLGDTQYF. DNA of the CDR3: TGTGCCAGCAGCTTGACCGGTGGGTTCTTGGGAGATACGCAGTATTTT.

The chain links TRBV4-3 to TRBJ2-3, with 7 bases identical to TRBD2. CDR3 length equals 13 residues. Looked up from germline, CDR1 is LGHNA and CDR2 is YSLEER. Trimming at V came to 5 bases and at J to 4 bases, leaving 3 bases not matched to a gene. The CDR3 DNA is TGCGCCAGCAGCGCAGGGAGGGCAGATACGCAGTATTTT. Its translation is CASSAGRADTQYF.

This clone showed up just a few times. The gene calls are TRBV13 and TRBJ2-2; D unclear. V lost 1 base, J lost 6 bases, and 3 bases lay in between. CDR3 size: 12 residues. Germline CDR1 PRHDT, CDR2 FYEKMQ (reference sequence). Here the CDR3 reads CASSLDPGELFF. Written as DNA, the CDR3 is TGTGCCAGCAGCTTAGACCCCGGGGAGCTGTTTTTT.

The CDR3 protein is CSVRAGPPLYEQYF. DNA of the CDR3: TGCAGCGTTCGTGCAGGACCGCCTCTCTACGAGCAGTACTTC. V gene TRBV29-1 combines with J gene TRBJ2-7; no firm D call. Trimming stripped 5 bases from V and 3 bases from J, with 17 bases between. CDR1 SQVTM and CDR2 ANQGSEA come from the germline V gene. The CDR3 has 14 amino acids.

CDR3 amino acids: CASSPREVRYEQYF. For the CDR3, the DNA is TGCGCCAGCAGCCCCCGTGAAGTCCGCTACGAGCAGTACTTC. The V and J genes are TRBV5-1 and TRBJ2-7; D is undetermined. This CDR3 has 14 residues. Trimming took 4 bases from V and 3 from J, leaving 14 bases between them. The germline gives CDR1 SGHRS, CDR2 YFSETQ.

This chain connects TRBV10-3 to TRBJ1-1; TRBD1 matches 11 bases. Germline V gene lookup returns CDR1 ENHRY and CDR2 SYGVKD. Germline trimming cut 6 bases from V and 0 bases from J; bases unmatched to any gene: 12. The CDR3 covers 18 residues. CDR3 sequence reads: CAIRLTGTGGSMNTEAFF. The CDR3 coding sequence is TGTGCCATCAGACTTACCGGGACAGGGGGTTCCATGAACACTGAAGCTTTCTTT.

A few counts support this clone. This chain links TRBV4-2 with TRBJ2-1, with unresolved D. CDR1 and CDR2 (germline): LGHNA, YNFKEQ. The CDR3 is 15 amino acids. V was shortened by 0 bases and J by 0 bases, with 6 bases between the two germline ends. For the CDR3, the DNA is TGTGCCAGCAGCCAAGAAACGTTCTCCTACAATGAGCAGTTCTTC. Translated, it gives CASSQETFSYNEQFF.

The chain recombines TRBV5-1 with TRBJ2-5; 10 bases match TRBD2. Germline CDR1 SGHRS, CDR2 YFSETQ. Unmatched junction bases numbered 9, after V lost 6 bases and J lost 4 bases. This CDR3 contains 15 residues. The CDR3 region is CASTWTSGFSETQYF. CDR3 nucleotides: TGCGCCAGCACCTGGACTAGCGGTTTCTCAGAGACCCAGTACTTC.